The 5 T cell receptor beta chains presented below share a single source sample, sequenced in a study of radiotherapy plus CTLA-4 blockade in lung cancer. The table came from immunoSEQ multiplex PCR; TCRdb's copy has only in-frame clones and leaves some out. The sample contains 90,000 to 100,000 clones, 85% to 90% of which appear only once. The sequencing here drew on peripheral blood, taken from a patient treated with radiotherapy plus ipilimumab. The receptors stem from a human donor with non-small cell lung cancer that progressed on radiotherapy plus ipilimumab.

The chain links TRBV6-1 to TRBJ2-2; D gene unclear. The CDR3 loop spans 15 amino acids. The germline CDR1 and CDR2 sequences are MNHNS and SASEGT. V was clipped by 0 bases and J by 5 bases, with 10 bases between them. As DNA, the CDR3 is TGTGCCAGCAGTGAAGCAGCCTCTTTTACCGGGGAGCTGTTTTTT. Amino acids: CASSEAASFTGELFF.

This clone has only a few counts. The chain links TRBV19 to TRBJ2-2; D remains unclear. Germline V lookup: CDR1 LNHDA, CDR2 SQIVND (reference sequence). There are 14 residues in the CDR3. Trimming shortened V by 6 bases and J by 5 bases, and 13 bases separated the two germline ends. This CDR3 is CASRPGSATGELFF. CDR3 bases: TGTGCCAGTAGACCCGGGTCAGCAACCGGGGAGCTGTTTTTT.

This chain connects TRBV6-5 to TRBJ2-5; 8 bases map to TRBD2. CDR1 is MNHEY, CDR2 SVGAGI, per germline. The CDR3 covers 15 residues. Trimming removed 6 bases from V and 1 base from J; junction bases left unmatched: 7. CDR3 loop: CASRLQLAAQETQYF. The DNA for the CDR3 is TGTGCCAGCAGGCTTCAACTAGCGGCCCAAGAGACCCAGTACTTC.

This rearrangement joins TRBV12-5 to TRBJ1-5; the D gene is possibly TRBD1 (5 bases). V lost 0 bases, J lost 2 bases, and 11 bases lay in between. The CDR3 runs to 16 residues. Per the germline V gene, CDR1 is LGHNT and CDR2 is FRNRAP. The CDR3 here is CASGLVLGGGNQPQHF. The CDR3 DNA sequence: TGTGCTAGTGGTTTGGTATTGGGGGGAGGCAATCAGCCCCAGCATTTT.

V gene TRBV2 combines with J gene TRBJ2-5, with D possibly TRBD1 on 5 matching bases. The CDR3 loop spans 13 amino acids. The germline V and J ends were trimmed by 4 bases and 7 bases, with 13 bases remaining between them. The germline V gene encodes CDR1 SNHLY and CDR2 FYNNEI. The CDR3 DNA reads TGTGCCAGCAGTGCAGGGCCCGGGTGGACCCAGTACTTC. Its protein product is CASSAGPGWTQYF.